Below are 23 T cell receptor beta chains sequenced from a single sample in a study of T cell responses to AZD1222 COVID-19 vaccine. Sequencing used immunoSEQ multiplex PCR; TCRdb keeps in-frame clones, though not all of them. The sample lists around 100,000 clones, 88% seen once, with 1.8% in the top ten. The sample consisted of peripheral blood, taken on day 0 of AZD1222 vaccination. These receptors came from an adult in good health.

This rearrangement joins TRBV25-1 to TRBJ1-1; D uncertain. The CDR3 has 11 amino acids. Germline values: CDR1 MGHDK, CDR2 SYGVNS. Between the trimmed V and J ends, which lost 1 base and 4 bases, there was a span of 1 base. In nucleotides, the CDR3 is TGTGCCAGCAGTGAATCCACTGAAGCTTTCTTT. It codes for CASSESTEAFF.

This chain joins TRBV29-1 and TRBJ1-2; TRBD1 aligns across 11 bases. The length of the CDR3 is 18 residues. The trim removed 3 bases at V and 2 bases at J, leaving 14 bases unmatched. CDR1 is SQVTM and CDR2 is ANQGSEA in the germline V gene. DNA for the CDR3: TGCAGCGTTGACGGGCTCCGGGACAGGGGGAACCTAAACTATGGCTACACCTTC. Its translation is CSVDGLRDRGNLNYGYTF.

The rearrangement links TRBV28 to TRBJ1-2; D perhaps matches TRBD1 (6 bases). The CDR3 is 16 amino acids. V lost 6 bases and J lost 6, with 23 bases in between. Germline CDR1 reads MDHEN; CDR2 reads SYDVKM. In nucleotides, the CDR3 is TGTGCCAGCAGCAATGGAGGGGGGCATCTTGAGGATGGCTACACCTTC. It specifies CASSNGGGHLEDGYTF.

The V gene is TRBV7-9, the J gene TRBJ1-1, with D possibly being TRBD1 (6 bases). Germline V lookup: CDR1 SEHNR, CDR2 FQNEAQ (reference sequence). Between the trimmed V and J ends, which lost 0 bases and 5 bases, there was a span of 16 bases. The CDR3 runs to 16 residues. The CDR3 DNA sequence: TGTGCCAGCAGCTTAGCTCACCTACAGGGTGGAACTGAAGCTTTCTTT. Protein sequence: CASSLAHLQGGTEAFF.

This clone came up a few times. The rearrangement joins TRBV7-2 to TRBJ1-2; no clear D. Germline V lookup: CDR1 SGHTA, CDR2 FQGNSA. V was trimmed by 1 base and J by 2 bases, leaving 11 bases between them. This CDR3 is 15 amino acids long. The CDR3 bases are TGTGCCAGCAGCTTAGAAGCGACGGGAAACTATGGCTACACCTTC. Amino acids: CASSLEATGNYGYTF.

The chain uses TRBV5-1 and TRBJ2-5, with D possibly matching TRBD2 (5 bases). This CDR3 has 14 amino acids. V lost 0 bases and J lost 4, with 10 bases in between. Germline V CDR1 and CDR2: SGHRS, YFSETQ. CDR3 sequence (DNA): TGCGCCAGCAGCTTGGGAGGGCTCCGAGAGACCCAGTACTTC. Translated, it gives CASSLGGLRETQYF.

V is TRBV24-1 and J is TRBJ1-2; D remains unclear. The germline CDR1 and CDR2 sequences are KGHDR and SFDVKD. The CDR3 has 12 amino acids. Trimming pared 2 bases from V and 4 bases from J, leaving 4 bases between. DNA for the CDR3: TGTGCCACCAGTGATTACAGCTATGGCTACACCTTC. This gives the protein CATSDYSYGYTF.

V is TRBV27 and J is TRBJ2-2; 7 bases line up with TRBD1. CDR3 length equals 15 residues. Germline trimming cut 6 bases from V and 5 bases from J; bases unmatched to any gene: 9. Germline V gives CDR1 MNHEY, CDR2 SMNVEV (reference sequence). In DNA, the CDR3 is TGTGCCAGCAGCCTACGACAGGGTGGGACCGGGGAGCTGTTTTTT. This gives the protein CASSLRQGGTGELFF.

The rearrangement links TRBV5-1 to TRBJ2-7; D ambiguous. This CDR3 comprises 15 residues. Germline V lookup: CDR1 SGHRS, CDR2 YFSETQ. V dropped 1 base and J dropped 0 bases, with 11 bases sitting between them. CDR3 coding DNA: TGCGCCAGCAGCTTGCGGCTGGGAAGCTCCTACGAGCAGTACTTC. Encoded protein: CASSLRLGSSYEQYF.

Concerning this clone: This specimen includes other DNA sequences encoding the same CDR3. The chain carries TRBV9 and TRBJ1-2; 7 nucleotides match TRBD1. This CDR3 contains 14 residues. CDR1 and CDR2 from the germline V gene are SGDLS and YYNGEE. The V and J ends lost 0 bases and 2 bases, in that order; junction bases with no gene match: 1. This chain's CDR3 is CASSVATGNYGYTF. DNA of the CDR3: TGTGCCAGCAGCGTAGCGACAGGGAACTATGGCTACACCTTC.

The chain joins TRBV7-6 to TRBJ2-1; 8 bases match TRBD2. The CDR3 spans 17 residues. Germline CDR1 reads SGHVS; CDR2 reads FNYEAQ. J lost 5 bases, V lost 4 bases, and 13 bases had no gene match. DNA of the CDR3: TGTGCCAGCAGCTCCTCCTGGAATAGCGGGGCACACAATGAGCAGTTCTTC. Amino acid sequence: CASSSSWNSGAHNEQFF.

CDR3 in amino acids: CAWSVAGTAFF. The CDR3 DNA sequence: TGTGCCTGGAGTGTGGCAGGGACGGCTTTCTTT. The rearrangement links TRBV30 to TRBJ1-1, with a tentative D call TRBD1 (5 bases). CDR3 length: 11 amino acids. Looked up from germline, CDR1 is GTSNPN and CDR2 is SVGIG (reference sequence). V lost 0 bases and J 11 bases, leaving 10 bases between the germline ends.

This chain connects TRBV5-1 to TRBJ2-1; D possibly uses TRBD1 or TRBD2 (5 bases each). The CDR3 contains 15 residues. Germline V gene lookup returns CDR1 SGHRS and CDR2 YFSETQ. V dropped 0 bases and J dropped 7 bases, with 14 bases sitting between them. CDR3 amino acids: CASSLAGRRDNEQFF. CDR3 in DNA: TGCGCCAGCAGCTTGGCGGGGCGCAGGGATAATGAGCAGTTCTTC.

This clone was picked up one time. The chain carries TRBV2 and TRBJ1-2; D remains unclear. This CDR3 comprises 17 residues. The V gene's germline CDR1 is SNHLY and CDR2 FYNNEI. V was trimmed by 0 bases and J by 2 bases, leaving 16 bases between them. The CDR3 DNA reads as TGTGCCAGCAGTGAAGCGCCAGCGGAGGGAATGAACTATGGCTACACCTTC. This encodes CASSEAPAEGMNYGYTF.

The J gene is TRBJ2-7, the V gene TRBV19; 8 bases are a match to TRBD2. This CDR3 comprises 13 residues. The V and J ends lost 5 bases and 2 bases, in that order; junction bases with no gene match: 2. In germline, CDR1 is LNHDA, CDR2 SQIVND (reference sequence). The CDR3: CASSSGLAYEQYF. The CDR3 DNA sequence: TGTGCCAGTAGTTCGGGACTAGCCTACGAGCAGTACTTC.

The chain recombines TRBV2 with TRBJ2-6, with 14 bases that match TRBD2. Trimming removed 9 bases from V and 1 base from J; junction bases left unmatched: 2. This CDR3 is 16 amino acids long. Germline V gives CDR1 SNHLY, CDR2 FYNNEI. For the CDR3, the DNA is TGTGCCAGTCGACTAGCGGGAGGGTCTGGGGCCAACGTCCTGACTTTC. Protein product: CASRLAGGSGANVLTF.

The chain joins TRBV2 to TRBJ2-7; no clear D gene. This CDR3 is built from 15 residues. CDR1 and CDR2 from the germline V gene are SNHLY and FYNNEI. The V gene lost 8 bases and the J gene lost 0 bases, with 17 bases spanning the gap. CDR3 protein: CASHPPRASSYEQYF. For the CDR3, the DNA is TGTGCCAGCCACCCCCCCCGAGCTAGCTCCTACGAGCAGTACTTC.

This clone appeared a single time. The chain has TRBV7-8 and TRBJ1-3, with D uncertain. The CDR3 has 13 residues. V shed 3 bases and J shed 1 base, with 4 bases lying between them. Germline V lookup: CDR1 SGHVS, CDR2 FQNEAQ. The CDR3 DNA is TGTGCCAGCAGCTTGCCTTCTGGAAACACCATATATTTT. Encoded protein: CASSLPSGNTIYF.

This chain links TRBV2 with TRBJ2-3; no firm D call. Germline CDR1 SNHLY, CDR2 FYNNEI. The CDR3 has 14 amino acids. V was pared by 3 bases and J by 2 bases, with 9 bases between. In nucleotides, the CDR3 is TGTGCCAGCAGTGATCCGTCATACACAGATACGCAGTATTTT. This encodes CASSDPSYTDTQYF.

The J gene is TRBJ2-3, the V gene TRBV6-1; 7 nucleotides line up with TRBD2. This CDR3 contains 21 residues. Germline V gives CDR1 MNHNS, CDR2 SASEGT. After removal of 1 base from V and 0 bases from J, the junction contained 19 bases not matched to a gene. Here the CDR3 reads CASSEGFLAAYGSFSTDTQYF. The DNA of the CDR3 is TGTGCCAGCAGTGAAGGCTTCCTAGCGGCGTATGGATCATTTAGCACAGATACGCAGTATTTT.

The V and J genes are TRBV28 and TRBJ1-5; TRBD1 aligns across 11 bases. In germline, CDR1 is MDHEN, CDR2 SYDVKM. CDR3 length: 17 amino acids. Trimming removed 3 bases from V and 0 bases from J; junction bases left unmatched: 4. The CDR3, as DNA: TGTGCCAGCAGTTTGGGACAGGGGGGTTATAGCAATCAGCCCCAGCATTTT. Amino acid sequence: CASSLGQGGYSNQPQHF. The full variable domain, with the rest looked up from reference TRBV28 and TRBJ1-5, is DVKVTQSSRYLVKRTGEKVFLECVQDMDHENMFWYRQDPGLGLRLIYFSYDVKMKEKGDIPEGYSVSREKKERFSLILESASTNQTSMYLCASSLGQGGYSNQPQHFGDGTRLSIL.

The chain couples TRBV7-2 to TRBJ2-2; 11 bases align to TRBD2. CDR3 size: 18 residues. In germline, CDR1 is SGHTA, CDR2 FQGNSA. V dropped 5 bases and J dropped 0; count of bases not matched to a gene: 8. CDR3 coding DNA: TGTGCCAGCAGCCTAATCCCGGGACTAGCGGCGAACACCGGGGAGCTGTTTTTT. It is translated as CASSLIPGLAANTGELFF.

The chain has TRBV6-2 or TRBV6-3 and TRBJ2-5; D is perhaps TRBD2 (6 bases). CDR1 MNHEY and CDR2 SVGEGT come from the germline V gene. The CDR3 runs to 13 residues. The V and J ends lost 6 bases and 5 bases respectively, with 13 bases between them. The CDR3 protein is CASSTGSAETQYF. In DNA, the CDR3 is TGTGCCAGCAGCACCGGGAGTGCGGAGACCCAGTACTTC.